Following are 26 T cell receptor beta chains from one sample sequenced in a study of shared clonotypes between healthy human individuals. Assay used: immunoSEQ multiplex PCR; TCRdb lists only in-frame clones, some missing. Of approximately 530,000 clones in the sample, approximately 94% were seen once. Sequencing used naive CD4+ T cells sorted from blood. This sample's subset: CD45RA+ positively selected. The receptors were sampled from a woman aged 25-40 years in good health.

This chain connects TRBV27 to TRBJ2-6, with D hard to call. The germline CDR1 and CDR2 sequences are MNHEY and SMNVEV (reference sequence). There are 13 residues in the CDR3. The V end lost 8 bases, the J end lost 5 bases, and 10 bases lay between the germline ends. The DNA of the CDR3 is TGTGCCAGCGGCCCCAGGAGGGCCAACGTCCTGACTTTC. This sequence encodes CASGPRRANVLTF.

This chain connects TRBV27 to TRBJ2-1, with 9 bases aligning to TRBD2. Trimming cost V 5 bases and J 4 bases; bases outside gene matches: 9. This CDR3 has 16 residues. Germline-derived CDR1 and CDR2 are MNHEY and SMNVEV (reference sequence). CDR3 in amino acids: CASSPPPSGIYNEQFF. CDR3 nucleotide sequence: TGTGCCAGCAGTCCGCCCCCTAGCGGGATTTACAATGAGCAGTTCTTC.

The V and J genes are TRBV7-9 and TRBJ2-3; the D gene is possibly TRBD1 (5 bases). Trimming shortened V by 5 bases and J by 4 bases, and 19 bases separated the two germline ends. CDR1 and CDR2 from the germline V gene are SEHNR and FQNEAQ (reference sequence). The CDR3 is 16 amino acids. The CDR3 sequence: CASSRLWQGHADTQYF. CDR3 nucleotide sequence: TGTGCCAGCAGCCGCCTCTGGCAAGGACACGCAGATACGCAGTATTTT.

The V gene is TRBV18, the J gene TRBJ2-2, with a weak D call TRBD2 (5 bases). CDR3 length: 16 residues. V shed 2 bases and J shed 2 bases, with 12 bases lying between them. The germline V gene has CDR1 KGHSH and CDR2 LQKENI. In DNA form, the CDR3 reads TGTGCCAGCTCACCAAGTTCGGGGATTAACACCGGGGAGCTGTTTTTT. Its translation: CASSPSSGINTGELFF. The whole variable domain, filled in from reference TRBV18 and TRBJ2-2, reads NAGVMQNPRHLVRRRGQEARLRCSPMKGHSHVYWYRQLPEEGLKFMVYLQKENIIDESGMPKERFSAEFPKEGPSILRIQQVVRGDSAAYFCASSPSSGINTGELFFGEGSRLTVL.

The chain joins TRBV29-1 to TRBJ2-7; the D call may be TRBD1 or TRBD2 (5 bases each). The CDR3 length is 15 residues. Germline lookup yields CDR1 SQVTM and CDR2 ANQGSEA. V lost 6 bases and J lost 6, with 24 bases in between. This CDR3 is CSVGKQAGSSGEQYF. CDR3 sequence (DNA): TGCAGCGTCGGGAAGCAGGCAGGGTCCTCGGGCGAGCAGTACTTC.

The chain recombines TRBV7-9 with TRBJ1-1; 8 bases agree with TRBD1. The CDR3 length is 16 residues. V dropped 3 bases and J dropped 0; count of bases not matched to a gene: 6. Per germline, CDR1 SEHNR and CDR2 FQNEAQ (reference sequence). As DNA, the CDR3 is TGTGCCAGCAGCTTTCCCCAGGACAGGGTGAACACTGAAGCTTTCTTT. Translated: CASSFPQDRVNTEAFF. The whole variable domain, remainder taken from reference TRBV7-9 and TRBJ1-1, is DTGVSQNPRHKITKRGQNVTFRCDPISEHNRLYWYRQTLGQGPEFLTYFQNEAQLEKSRLLSDRFSAERPKGSFSTLEIQRTEQGDSAMYLCASSFPQDRVNTEAFFGQGTRLTVV.

CDR3 in amino acids: CAISESVDRGGEQYF. CDR3 bases: TGTGCCATCAGTGAGTCGGTGGACAGGGGAGGGGAGCAGTACTTC. This chain uses TRBV10-3 with TRBJ2-5; 9 nucleotides match TRBD1. The CDR3 has 15 amino acids. The ends lost 0 bases at V and 11 bases at J; junction bases unmatched: 10. Germline V gene lookup returns CDR1 ENHRY and CDR2 SYGVKD.

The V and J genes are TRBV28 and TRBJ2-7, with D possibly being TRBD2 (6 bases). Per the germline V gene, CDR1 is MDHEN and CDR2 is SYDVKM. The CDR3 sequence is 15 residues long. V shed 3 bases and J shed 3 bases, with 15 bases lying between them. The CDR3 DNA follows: TGTGCCAGCAGTTTTCACCGTGCCGGGGGCTACGAGCAGTACTTC. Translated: CASSFHRAGGYEQYF.

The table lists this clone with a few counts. This CDR3 is CASSSGQGNTIYF. In DNA, the CDR3 is TGCGCCAGCAGCTCGGGACAGGGAAACACCATATATTTT. The genes are TRBV5-1 and TRBJ1-3; TRBD1 matches at 7 bases. The germline gives CDR1 SGHRS, CDR2 YFSETQ. CDR3 length: 13 residues. V gave up 3 bases and J gave up 4 bases; unmatched junction bases: 1. Supplemented by reference TRBV5-1 and TRBJ1-3, the full variable domain reads KAGVTQTPRYLIKTRGQQVTLSCSPISGHRSVSWYQQTPGQGLQFLFEYFSETQRNKGNFPGRFSGRQFSNSRSEMNVSTLELGDSALYLCASSSGQGNTIYFGEGSWLTVV.

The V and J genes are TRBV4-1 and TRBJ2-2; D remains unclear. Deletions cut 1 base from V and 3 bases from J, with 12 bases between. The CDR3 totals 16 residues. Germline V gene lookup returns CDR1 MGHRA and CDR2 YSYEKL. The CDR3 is CASSQVSWVDTGELFF. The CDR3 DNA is TGCGCCAGCAGCCAAGTCAGTTGGGTTGACACCGGGGAGCTGTTTTTT.

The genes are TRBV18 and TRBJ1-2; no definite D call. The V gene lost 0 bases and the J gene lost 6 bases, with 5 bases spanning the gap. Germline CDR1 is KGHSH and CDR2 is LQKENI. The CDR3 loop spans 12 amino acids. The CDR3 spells CASSPPTHGYTF. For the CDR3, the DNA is TGTGCCAGCTCACCACCGACCCATGGCTACACCTTC.

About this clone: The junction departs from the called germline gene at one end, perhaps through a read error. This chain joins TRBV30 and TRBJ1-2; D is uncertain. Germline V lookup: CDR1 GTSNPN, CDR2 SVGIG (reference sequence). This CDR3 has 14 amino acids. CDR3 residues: CSLQVAGSNYGYTF. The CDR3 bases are TGCTCACTACAAGTTGCGGGTTCCAACTATGGCTACACCTTC.

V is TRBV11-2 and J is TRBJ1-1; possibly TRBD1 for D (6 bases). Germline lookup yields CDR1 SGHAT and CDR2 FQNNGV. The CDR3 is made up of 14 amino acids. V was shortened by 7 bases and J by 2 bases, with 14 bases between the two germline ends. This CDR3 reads CASILDRINTEAFF. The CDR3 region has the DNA TGTGCCAGCATTCTCGACAGGATCAACACTGAAGCTTTCTTT.

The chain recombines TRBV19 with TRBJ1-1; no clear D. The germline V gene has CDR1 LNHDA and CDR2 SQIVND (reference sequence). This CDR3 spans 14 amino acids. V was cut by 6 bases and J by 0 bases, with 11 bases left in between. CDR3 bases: TGTGCCAGTAGAACGCAAAACATGAACACTGAAGCTTTCTTT. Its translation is CASRTQNMNTEAFF.

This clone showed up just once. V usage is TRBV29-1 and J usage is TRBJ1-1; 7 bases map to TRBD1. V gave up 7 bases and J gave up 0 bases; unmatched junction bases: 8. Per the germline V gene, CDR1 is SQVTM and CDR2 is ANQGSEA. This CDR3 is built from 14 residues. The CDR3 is CSARQGGLNTEAFF. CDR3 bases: TGCAGCGCTCGACAGGGCGGGCTGAACACTGAAGCTTTCTTT. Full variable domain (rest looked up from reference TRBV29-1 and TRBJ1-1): SAVISQKPSRDICQRGTSLTIQCQVDSQVTMMFWYRQQPGQSLTLIATANQGSEATYESGFVIDKFPISRPNLTFSTLTVSNMSPEDSSIYLCSARQGGLNTEAFFGQGTRLTVV.

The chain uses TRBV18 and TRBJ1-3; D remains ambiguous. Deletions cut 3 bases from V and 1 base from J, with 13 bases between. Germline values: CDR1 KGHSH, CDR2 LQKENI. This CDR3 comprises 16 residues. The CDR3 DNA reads TGTGCCAGCTCACCGAGGGTTACCCCATCTGGAAACACCATATATTTT. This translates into CASSPRVTPSGNTIYF.

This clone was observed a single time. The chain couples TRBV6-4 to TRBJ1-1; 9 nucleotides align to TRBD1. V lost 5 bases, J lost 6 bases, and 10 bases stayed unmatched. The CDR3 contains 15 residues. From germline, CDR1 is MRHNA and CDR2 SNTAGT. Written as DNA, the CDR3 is TGTGCCAGCAGTCTATACGGACAGGGGATTGCTGAAGCTTTCTTT. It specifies CASSLYGQGIAEAFF.

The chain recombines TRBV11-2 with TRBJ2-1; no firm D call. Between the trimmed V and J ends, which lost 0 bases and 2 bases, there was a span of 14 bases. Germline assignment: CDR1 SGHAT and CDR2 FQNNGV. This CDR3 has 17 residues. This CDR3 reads CASSLDLWPAAYNEQFF. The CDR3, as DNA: TGTGCCAGCAGCTTAGATCTCTGGCCTGCGGCCTACAATGAGCAGTTCTTC.

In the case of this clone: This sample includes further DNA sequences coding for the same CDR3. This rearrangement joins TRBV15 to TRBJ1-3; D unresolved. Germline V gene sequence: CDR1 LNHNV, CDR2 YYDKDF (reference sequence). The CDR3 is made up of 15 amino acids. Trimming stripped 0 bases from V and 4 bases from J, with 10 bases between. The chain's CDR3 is CATSRDPGSGNTIYF. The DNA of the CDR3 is TGTGCCACCAGCAGAGATCCAGGTTCGGGAAACACCATATATTTT. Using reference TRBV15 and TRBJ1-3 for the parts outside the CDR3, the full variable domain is DAMVIQNPRYQVTQFGKPVTLSCSQTLNHNVMYWYQQKSSQAPKLLFHYYDKDFNNEADTPDNFQSRRPNTSFCFLDIRSPGLGDTAMYLCATSRDPGSGNTIYFGEGSWLTVV.

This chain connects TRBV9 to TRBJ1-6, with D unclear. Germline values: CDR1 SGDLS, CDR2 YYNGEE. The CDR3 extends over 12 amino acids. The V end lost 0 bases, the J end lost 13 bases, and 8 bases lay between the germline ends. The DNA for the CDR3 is TGTGCCAGCAGCGTAGGTGGCGGTCCCCTCCACTTT. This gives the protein CASSVGGGPLHF.

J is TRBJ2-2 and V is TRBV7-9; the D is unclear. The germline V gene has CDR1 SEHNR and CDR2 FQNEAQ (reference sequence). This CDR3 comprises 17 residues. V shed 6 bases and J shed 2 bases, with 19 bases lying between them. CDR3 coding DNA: TGTGCCAGCAGGGCAACAAAATCGGAGATTAACACCGGGGAGCTGTTTTTT. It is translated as CASRATKSEINTGELFF. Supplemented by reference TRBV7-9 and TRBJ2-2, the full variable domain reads DTGVSQNPRHKITKRGQNVTFRCDPISEHNRLYWYRQTLGQGPEFLTYFQNEAQLEKSRLLSDRFSAERPKGSFSTLEIQRTEQGDSAMYLCASRATKSEINTGELFFGEGSRLTVL.

The CDR3 is CASSLTSFTGRNEQFF. CDR3 bases: TGTGCCAGCAGTTTAACCAGCTTTACAGGTCGCAATGAGCAGTTCTTC. V gene TRBV28 combines with J gene TRBJ2-1, with TRBD1 as a possible D gene (5 bases). The germline CDR1 and CDR2 sequences are MDHEN and SYDVKM. Trimming took 2 bases from V and 6 from J, leaving 17 bases between them. This CDR3 contains 16 residues.

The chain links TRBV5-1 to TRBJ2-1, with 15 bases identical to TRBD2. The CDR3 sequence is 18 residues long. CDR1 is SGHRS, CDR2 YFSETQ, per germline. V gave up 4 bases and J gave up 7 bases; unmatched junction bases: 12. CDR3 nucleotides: TGCGCCAGCAGCCTTGGCCCCGGACTAGCGGGAGGGCCGAATGAGCAGTTCTTC. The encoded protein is CASSLGPGLAGGPNEQFF.

The CDR3 sequence: CASRELVPNEQFF. DNA for the CDR3: TGTGCCAGCAGAGAGCTAGTCCCAAATGAGCAGTTCTTC. The chain joins TRBV7-2 to TRBJ2-1, with unresolved D. Trimming removed 6 bases from V and 7 bases from J, with 13 bases in between. Germline assignment: CDR1 SGHTA and CDR2 FQGNSA. The CDR3 sequence is 13 residues long.

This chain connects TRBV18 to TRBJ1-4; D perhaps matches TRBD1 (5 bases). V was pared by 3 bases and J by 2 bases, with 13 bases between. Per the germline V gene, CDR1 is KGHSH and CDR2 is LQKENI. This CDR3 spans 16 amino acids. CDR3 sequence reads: CASSPQSGDTNEKLFF. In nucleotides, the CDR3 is TGTGCCAGCTCACCCCAGTCGGGGGACACTAATGAAAAACTGTTTTTT.

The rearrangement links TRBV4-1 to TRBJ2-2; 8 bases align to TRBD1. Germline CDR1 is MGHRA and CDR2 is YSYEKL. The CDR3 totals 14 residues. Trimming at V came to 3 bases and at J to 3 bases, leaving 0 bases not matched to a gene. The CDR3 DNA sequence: TGCGCCAGCAGCCAGACAGGGGACACCGGGGAGCTGTTTTTT. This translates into CASSQTGDTGELFF.